The 20 T cell receptor beta chains listed next were all sequenced from one sample in a study of spatial heterogeneity in lung cancer. The antigens for these receptors are not known. Time point defined: sample taken at primary tumor resection. TCRdb passed the 5' RACE reads through MiXCR, listing each CDR3 protein once. The table lists around 4,900 distinct CDR3 sequences, 9.5% to 15% of them singletons. General study points: How many expanded intratumoral alpha and beta TCRs were present tracked the tumor mutation count, which was a count of nonsynonymous mutations.

The sample here was lung tumor tissue, taken at surgery. The receptor source for this set is a male donor with early-stage non-small cell lung cancer.

This clonotype qualifies as medium-sized (0.01 to 0.1%). The genes are TRBV20-1 and TRBJ2-1, with D perhaps matching TRBD1 (5 bases). The V and J ends lost 5 bases and 6 bases respectively, with 20 bases between them. CDR1 is DFQATT, CDR2 SNEGSKA, per germline (reference sequence). The length of the CDR3 is 15 residues. The CDR3 reads CSAHLDKSISNEQFF. The DNA for the CDR3 is TGCAGTGCTCACTTGGACAAGTCGATAAGCAATGAGCAGTTCTTC.

This clonotype is labeled as medium-sized. The chain links TRBV12-3 or TRBV12-4 to TRBJ1-2, with 10 nucleotides matching TRBD1. This CDR3 has 14 amino acids. The V and J ends lost 6 bases and 5 bases, in that order; junction bases with no gene match: 6. CDR3 sequence (DNA): TGTGCCAGCAGCATCGGACAGGGGGGGTATGGCTACACCTTC. It yields the protein CASSIGQGGYGYTF.

This clonotype was seen many times. The V call is TRBV27, the J call TRBJ1-1; no firm D call. V was shortened by 1 base and J by 5 bases, with 8 bases between the two germline ends. Germline assignment: CDR1 MNHEY and CDR2 SMNVEV (reference sequence). The CDR3 loop spans 13 amino acids. The CDR3 DNA reads as TGTGCCAGCAGTTTATTGGTGGGGACTGAAGCTTTCTTT. Its translation: CASSLLVGTEAFF.

This clonotype was recorded many times. This sequence joins TRBV28 and TRBJ2-7, with D perhaps being TRBD1 or TRBD2 (5 bases each). Germline CDR1 reads MDHEN; CDR2 reads SYDVKM. The CDR3 contains 14 residues. With 4 bases removed from V and 6 bases from J, the gap between germline ends came to 16 bases. The CDR3 sequence is CASSWGRAGGEQYF. In DNA, the CDR3 is TGTGCCAGCAGTTGGGGTAGGGCTGGGGGCGAGCAGTACTTC. Drawing the rest from reference TRBV28 and TRBJ2-7, the complete variable domain is DVKVTQSSRYLVKRTGEKVFLECVQDMDHENMFWYRQDPGLGLRLIYFSYDVKMKEKGDIPEGYSVSREKKERFSLILESASTNQTSMYLCASSWGRAGGEQYFGPGTRLTVT.

By sample share, this clonotype is medium-sized. The chain combines TRBV13 with TRBJ2-3; maybe TRBD1 (6 bases). The length of the CDR3 is 15 residues. Germline V gene sequence: CDR1 PRHDT, CDR2 FYEKMQ (reference sequence). V was clipped by 3 bases and J by 6 bases, with 16 bases between them. The CDR3 bases are TGTGCCAGCAGCTTGGGGGCACGACGGGTTGATACGCAGTATTTT. Protein product: CASSLGARRVDTQYF. The complete variable domain, with remaining parts taken from reference TRBV13 and TRBJ2-3, reads AAGVIQSPRHLIKEKRETATLKCYPIPRHDTVYWYQQGPGQDPQFLISFYEKMQSDKGSIPDRFSAQQFSDYHSELNMSSLELGDSALYFCASSLGARRVDTQYFGPGTRLTVL.

This clonotype was counted at least ten times. The chain uses TRBV4-1 and TRBJ1-2; the D gene is possibly TRBD1 (6 bases). V was pared by 5 bases and J by 5 bases, with 18 bases between. This CDR3 is built from 15 residues. The germline V gene has CDR1 MGHRA and CDR2 YSYEKL. CDR3 protein: CASSKTGGTWYGYTF. CDR3 DNA sequence: TGCGCCAGCAGCAAGACAGGTGGGACTTGGTATGGCTACACCTTC.

This clonotype is medium-sized (0.01 to 0.1%) within its sample. This rearrangement joins TRBV7-3 to TRBJ2-1; maybe TRBD1 (6 bases). This CDR3 is built from 17 residues. Per the germline V gene, CDR1 is SGHTA and CDR2 is FQGTGA. The germline V and J ends were trimmed by 5 bases and 1 base, with 18 bases remaining between them. Here the CDR3 DNA reads TGTGCCAGCAGCCAATACCCACAAGGGACATCCTACAATGAGCAGTTCTTC. Encoded protein: CASSQYPQGTSYNEQFF.

By frequency in the sample, this clonotype is medium-sized. This chain joins TRBV6-5 and TRBJ2-2, with D unresolved. CDR1 is MNHEY, CDR2 SVGAGI, per germline. The CDR3 has 14 amino acids. V lost 7 bases, J lost 0 bases, and 9 bases lay in between. The CDR3 sequence is CASTMNANTGELFF. CDR3 sequence (DNA): TGTGCCAGCACAATGAACGCGAACACCGGGGAGCTGTTTTTT.

In this sample, this clonotype is medium-sized (0.01 to 0.1%). The chain couples TRBV6-5 to TRBJ1-1; tentatively, D is TRBD1 (6 bases). V shed 5 bases and J shed 4 bases, with 14 bases lying between them. Per germline, CDR1 MNHEY and CDR2 SVGAGI. This CDR3 region has 14 residues. The CDR3 loop is CASSPSRDTTEAFF. The CDR3 DNA follows: TGTGCCAGCAGTCCTTCCCGGGACACCACTGAAGCTTTCTTT.

This clonotype was seen at least ten times. The chain couples TRBV20-1 to TRBJ2-5, with a possible D match to TRBD2 (6 bases). Germline assignment: CDR1 DFQATT and CDR2 SNEGSKA (reference sequence). V lost 6 bases to trimming and J lost 5 bases, with 19 bases between them. The CDR3 runs to 14 residues. The CDR3 DNA is TGCAGTGCCCCCCGTGGGGCGGGAAGCGAGACCCAGTACTTC. This sequence encodes CSAPRGAGSETQYF.

The rearrangement links TRBV28 to TRBJ2-1; no clear D gene. The CDR3 length is 11 residues. Germline CDR1 reads MDHEN; CDR2 reads SYDVKM. Trimming removed 3 bases from V and 10 bases from J, with 7 bases in between. CDR3 residues: CASSFPTEQFF. The CDR3 DNA is TGTGCCAGCAGTTTTCCGACAGAGCAGTTCTTC.

In its sample, this clonotype ranks as medium-sized (0.01 to 0.1%). This chain uses TRBV27 with TRBJ2-3; D is ambiguous. Between the trimmed V and J ends, which lost 9 bases and 1 base, there was a span of 17 bases. Germline V lookup: CDR1 MNHEY, CDR2 SMNVEV (reference sequence). This CDR3 comprises 15 residues. The CDR3 region is CASSSVTLGTDTQYF. The CDR3 DNA follows: TGTGCCAGTTCGTCCGTTACCTTGGGCACAGATACGCAGTATTTT.

This clonotype was observed many times. This sequence joins TRBV12-3 or TRBV12-4 and TRBJ1-1; 10 bases agree with TRBD1. After removal of 2 bases from V and 3 bases from J, the junction contained 3 bases not matched to a gene. The CDR3 is 15 amino acids. The CDR3 coding sequence is TGTGCCAGCAGTTTAAGGGGGACAGGGGACACTGAAGCTTTCTTT. Translation gives CASSLRGTGDTEAFF.

This clonotype appeared many times. This chain connects TRBV14 to TRBJ1-2; possibly TRBD1 for D (5 bases). The CDR3 is 15 residues long. Germline-derived CDR1 and CDR2 are SGHDN and FVKESK. The V end was cut by 0 bases, the J end by 6 bases, with 14 bases between. The CDR3 sequence: CASSQEGGTSDGYTF. DNA for the CDR3: TGTGCCAGCAGCCAAGAGGGTGGGACGAGCGATGGCTACACCTTC.

This clonotype was detected ten times or more. The chain carries TRBV4-3 and TRBJ1-3; no reliable D call. With 2 bases removed from V and 4 bases from J, the gap between germline ends came to 9 bases. Germline CDR1 LGHNA, CDR2 YSLEER. The length of the CDR3 is 14 residues. The CDR3 DNA follows: TGCGCCAGCAGCCAAATCGATGGAGGAAACACCATATATTTT. Amino acid sequence: CASSQIDGGNTIYF.

In its sample, this clonotype was seen many times. The chain recombines TRBV12-3 or TRBV12-4 with TRBJ1-2; 7 bases agree with TRBD1. The CDR3 runs to 14 residues. With V trimmed by 4 bases and J by 8 bases, 10 bases remained unmatched. The CDR3 DNA sequence: TGTGCCAGCAGTTGGGTCGACAGGGCTGAGGGCTACACCTTC. Translation: CASSWVDRAEGYTF.

Many counts were recorded for this clonotype. CDR3 residues: CASSLLAGGMEETQYF. CDR3 DNA: TGTGCCAGCAGCCTATTAGCGGGGGGTATGGAAGAGACCCAGTACTTC. J is TRBJ2-5 and V is TRBV11-2, with 10 nucleotides matching TRBD2. J gave up 3 bases and V 5 bases, and 9 bases lay outside the gene matches. There are 16 residues in the CDR3. Germline V CDR1 and CDR2: SGHAT, FQNNGV.

This clonotype occurred many times. The chain is built from TRBV10-3 and TRBJ1-4; no clear D gene. Germline-derived CDR1 and CDR2 are ENHRY and SYGVKD. V dropped 2 bases and J dropped 7 bases, with 8 bases sitting between them. This CDR3 spans 13 amino acids. CDR3 region: CAISEAPSEKLFF. The CDR3 nucleotides read TGTGCCATCAGTGAGGCGCCTAGTGAAAAACTGTTTTTT.

This clonotype was seen repeatedly, ten times or more. The CDR3 DNA reads TGTGCCAGCGGGGGACAGAACACCGGGGAGCTGTTTTTT. Its protein is CASGGQNTGELFF. This chain links TRBV6-5 with TRBJ2-2; a possible D gene is TRBD1 (6 bases). Deletions cut 8 bases from V and 1 base from J, with 8 bases between. This CDR3 is built from 13 residues. The germline CDR1 and CDR2 sequences are MNHEY and SVGAGI.

Many counts were recorded for this clonotype. The genes are TRBV10-2 and TRBJ1-1; D uncertain. Germline V gene lookup returns CDR1 WSHSY and CDR2 SAAADI. The CDR3 has 14 amino acids. Trimming left V 2 bases short and J 4 bases short, with 11 bases between. CDR3 protein: CASSELAGVTEAFF. DNA for the CDR3: TGCGCCAGCAGTGAGCTAGCAGGAGTCACTGAAGCTTTCTTT.